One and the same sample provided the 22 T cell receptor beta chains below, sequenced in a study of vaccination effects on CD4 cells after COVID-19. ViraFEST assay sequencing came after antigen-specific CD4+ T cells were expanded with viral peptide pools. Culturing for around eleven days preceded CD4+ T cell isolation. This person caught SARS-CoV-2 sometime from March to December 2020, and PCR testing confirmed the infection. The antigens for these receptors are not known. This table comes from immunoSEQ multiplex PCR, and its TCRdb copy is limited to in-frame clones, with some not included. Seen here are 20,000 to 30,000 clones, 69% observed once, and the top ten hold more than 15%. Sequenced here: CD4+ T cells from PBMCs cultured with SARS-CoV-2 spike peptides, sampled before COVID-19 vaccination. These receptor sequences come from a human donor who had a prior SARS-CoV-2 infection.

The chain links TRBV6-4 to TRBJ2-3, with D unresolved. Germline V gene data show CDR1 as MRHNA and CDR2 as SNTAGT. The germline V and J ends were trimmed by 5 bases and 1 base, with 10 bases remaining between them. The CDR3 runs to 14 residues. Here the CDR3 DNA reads TGTGCCAGCAGTCGGAAGTGGGGCACAGATACGCAGTATTTT. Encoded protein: CASSRKWGTDTQYF.

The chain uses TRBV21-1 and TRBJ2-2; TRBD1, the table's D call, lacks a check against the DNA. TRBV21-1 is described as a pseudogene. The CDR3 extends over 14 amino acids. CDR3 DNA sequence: TGTGCCAGCAGCAAAGGGTACAGGGTCGGGGAGCTGTTTTTT. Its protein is CASSKGYRVGELFF.

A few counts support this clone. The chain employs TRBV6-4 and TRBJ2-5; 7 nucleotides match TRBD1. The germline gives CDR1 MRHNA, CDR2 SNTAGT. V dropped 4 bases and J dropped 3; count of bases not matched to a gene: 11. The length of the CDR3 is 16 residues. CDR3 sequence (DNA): TGTGCCAGCAGTGTCTTAGGGGACAGCAAAAAAGAGACCCAGTACTTC. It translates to CASSVLGDSKKETQYF.

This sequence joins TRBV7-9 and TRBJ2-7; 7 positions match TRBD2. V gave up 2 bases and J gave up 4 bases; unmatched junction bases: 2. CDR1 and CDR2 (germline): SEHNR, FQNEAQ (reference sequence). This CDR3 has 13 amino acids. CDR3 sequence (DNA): TGTGCCAGCAGCTTACCCGGGAGGTACGAGCAGTACTTC. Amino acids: CASSLPGRYEQYF.

CDR3 nucleotides: TGTGCCAGCAGCTTATGGGCTAGCGGGAGTGGTGAGCAGTTCTTC. It yields the protein CASSLWASGSGEQFF. This rearrangement joins TRBV7-2 to TRBJ2-1, with TRBD2 matching over 10 bases. The germline CDR1 and CDR2 sequences are SGHTA and FQGNSA. The CDR3 has 15 residues. V was pared by 2 bases and J by 9 bases, with 7 bases of the junction left unmatched.

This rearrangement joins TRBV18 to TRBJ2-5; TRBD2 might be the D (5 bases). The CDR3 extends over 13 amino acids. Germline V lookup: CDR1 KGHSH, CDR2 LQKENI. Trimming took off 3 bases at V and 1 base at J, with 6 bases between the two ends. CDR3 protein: CASSPDFQETQYF. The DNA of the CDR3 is TGTGCCAGCTCACCGGACTTCCAAGAGACCCAGTACTTC.

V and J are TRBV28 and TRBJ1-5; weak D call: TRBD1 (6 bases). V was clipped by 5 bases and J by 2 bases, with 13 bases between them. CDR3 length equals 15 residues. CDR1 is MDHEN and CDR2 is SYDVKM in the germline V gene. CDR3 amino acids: CASSTGFRGNQPQHF. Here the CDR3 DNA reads TGTGCCAGCAGTACAGGGTTCCGGGGCAATCAGCCCCAGCATTTT.

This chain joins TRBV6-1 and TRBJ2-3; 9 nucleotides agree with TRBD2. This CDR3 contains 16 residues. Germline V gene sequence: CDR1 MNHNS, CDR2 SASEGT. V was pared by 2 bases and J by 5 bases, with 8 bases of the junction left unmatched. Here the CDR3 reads CASSERSGGLLDTQYF. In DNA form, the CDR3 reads TGTGCCAGCAGTGAAAGAAGCGGGGGGTTACTAGATACGCAGTATTTT.

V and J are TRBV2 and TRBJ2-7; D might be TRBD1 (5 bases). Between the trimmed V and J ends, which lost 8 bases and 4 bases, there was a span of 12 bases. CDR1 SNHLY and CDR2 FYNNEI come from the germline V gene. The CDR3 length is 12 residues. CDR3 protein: CASGRDGYEQYF. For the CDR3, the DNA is TGTGCCAGCGGCAGGGATGGGTACGAGCAGTACTTC.

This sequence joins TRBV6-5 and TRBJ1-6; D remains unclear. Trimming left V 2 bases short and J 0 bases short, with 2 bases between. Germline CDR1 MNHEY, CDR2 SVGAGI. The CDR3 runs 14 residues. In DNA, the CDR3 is TGTGCCAGCAGTTACGCCTCCTATAATTCACCCCTCCACTTT. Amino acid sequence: CASSYASYNSPLHF.

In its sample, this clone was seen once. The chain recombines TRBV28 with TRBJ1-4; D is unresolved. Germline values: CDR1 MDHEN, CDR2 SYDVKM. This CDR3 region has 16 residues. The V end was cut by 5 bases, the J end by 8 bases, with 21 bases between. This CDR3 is CASSLSGRRSPEKLFF. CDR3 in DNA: TGTGCCAGCAGTCTCTCGGGTAGGCGCTCTCCCGAAAAACTGTTTTTT.

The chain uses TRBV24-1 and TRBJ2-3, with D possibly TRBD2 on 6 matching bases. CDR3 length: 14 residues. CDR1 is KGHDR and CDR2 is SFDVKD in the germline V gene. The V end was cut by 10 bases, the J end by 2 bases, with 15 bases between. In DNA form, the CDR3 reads TGTGCCACTTCGGGACTCCCGAACACAGATACGCAGTATTTT. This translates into CATSGLPNTDTQYF.

The CDR3: CATSRKERRDHPSDTQYF. In DNA, the CDR3 is TGTGCCACCAGCAGAAAGGAACGCCGGGATCACCCGTCAGATACGCAGTATTTT. The chain uses TRBV15 and TRBJ2-3, with D maybe TRBD2 (5 bases). This CDR3 is 18 amino acids long. CDR1 is LNHNV and CDR2 is YYDKDF in the germline V gene (reference sequence). The V gene lost 2 bases and the J gene lost 4 bases, with 22 bases spanning the gap.

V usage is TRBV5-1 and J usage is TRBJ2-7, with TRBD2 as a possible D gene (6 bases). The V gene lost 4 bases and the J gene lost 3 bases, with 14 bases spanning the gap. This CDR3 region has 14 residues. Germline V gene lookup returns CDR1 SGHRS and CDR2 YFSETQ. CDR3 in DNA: TGCGCCAGCAGCCAGAGGGACTCGGGCTACGAGCAGTACTTC. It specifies CASSQRDSGYEQYF.

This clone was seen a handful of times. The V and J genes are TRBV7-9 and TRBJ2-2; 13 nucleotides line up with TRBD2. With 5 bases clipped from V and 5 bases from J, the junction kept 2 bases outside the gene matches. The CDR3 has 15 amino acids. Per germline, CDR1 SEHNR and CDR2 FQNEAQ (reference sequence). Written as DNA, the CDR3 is TGTGCCAGCAGCCTGACTAGCGGGAGGACCGGGGAGCTGTTTTTT. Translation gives CASSLTSGRTGELFF.

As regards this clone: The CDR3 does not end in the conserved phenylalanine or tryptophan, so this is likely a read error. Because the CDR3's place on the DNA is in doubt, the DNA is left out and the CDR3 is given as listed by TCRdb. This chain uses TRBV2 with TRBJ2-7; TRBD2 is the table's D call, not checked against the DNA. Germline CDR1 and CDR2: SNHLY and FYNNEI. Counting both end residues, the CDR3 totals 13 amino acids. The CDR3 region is CASSYGLAGATSC.

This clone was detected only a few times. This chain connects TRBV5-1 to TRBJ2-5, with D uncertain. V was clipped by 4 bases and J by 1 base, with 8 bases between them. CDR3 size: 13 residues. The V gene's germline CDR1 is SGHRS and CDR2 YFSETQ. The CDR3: CASSRDTQETQYF. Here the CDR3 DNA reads TGCGCCAGCAGCCGAGACACCCAAGAGACCCAGTACTTC. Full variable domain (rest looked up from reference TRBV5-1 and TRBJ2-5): KAGVTQTPRYLIKTRGQQVTLSCSPISGHRSVSWYQQTPGQGLQFLFEYFSETQRNKGNFPGRFSGRQFSNSRSEMNVSTLELGDSALYLCASSRDTQETQYFGPGTRLLVL.

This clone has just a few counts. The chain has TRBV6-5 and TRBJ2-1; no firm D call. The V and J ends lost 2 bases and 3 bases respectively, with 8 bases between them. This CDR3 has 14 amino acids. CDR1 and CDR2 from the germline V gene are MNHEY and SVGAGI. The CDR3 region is CASSYVAGYNEQFF. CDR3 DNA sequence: TGTGCCAGCAGTTACGTGGCAGGCTACAATGAGCAGTTCTTC.

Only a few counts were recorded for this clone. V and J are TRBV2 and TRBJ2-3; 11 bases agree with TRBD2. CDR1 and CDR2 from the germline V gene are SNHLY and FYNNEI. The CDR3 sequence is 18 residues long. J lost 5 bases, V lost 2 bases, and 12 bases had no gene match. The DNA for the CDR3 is TGTGCCAGCAGTGAACAAGCCGGTATAGCGGGGGGGGTAGATACGCAGTATTTT. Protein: CASSEQAGIAGGVDTQYF.

CDR3 sequence: CASSQVGSNQPQHF. The CDR3 DNA reads TGTGCCAGCAGCCAAGTGGGTAGCAATCAGCCCCAGCATTTT. V and J are TRBV4-2 and TRBJ1-5; D remains unclear. Germline CDR1 LGHNA, CDR2 YNFKEQ. There are 14 residues in the CDR3. V lost 1 base, J lost 0 bases, and 4 bases lay in between.

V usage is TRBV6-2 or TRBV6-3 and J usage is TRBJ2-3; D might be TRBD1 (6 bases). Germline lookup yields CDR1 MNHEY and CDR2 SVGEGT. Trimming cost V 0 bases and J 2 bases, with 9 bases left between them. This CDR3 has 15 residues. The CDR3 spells CASSYSRDNTDTQYF. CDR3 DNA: TGTGCCAGCAGTTACTCGAGGGACAACACAGATACGCAGTATTTT.

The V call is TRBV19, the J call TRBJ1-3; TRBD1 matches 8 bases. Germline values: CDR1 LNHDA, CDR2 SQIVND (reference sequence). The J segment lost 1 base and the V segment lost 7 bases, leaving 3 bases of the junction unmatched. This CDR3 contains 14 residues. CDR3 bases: TGTGCCAGTAAACAGGGGGTATCTGGAAACACCATATATTTT. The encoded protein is CASKQGVSGNTIYF. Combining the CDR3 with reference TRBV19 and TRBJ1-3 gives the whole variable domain DGGITQSPKYLFRKEGQNVTLSCEQNLNHDAMYWYRQDPGQGLRLIYYSQIVNDFQKGDIAEGYSVSREKKESFPLTVTSAQKNPTAFYLCASKQGVSGNTIYFGEGSWLTVV.